These 23 T cell receptor beta chains came from one sample sequenced in a study of T cell responses to AZD1222 COVID-19 vaccine. The table came from immunoSEQ multiplex PCR; TCRdb's copy has only in-frame clones and leaves some out. In the table there are some 120,000 clones, about 90% of which are singletons. The starting material was peripheral blood, obtained 28 days after the second AZD1222 dose. These receptors came from an adult who received the AZD1222 COVID-19 vaccine.

The chain has TRBV28 and TRBJ1-1, with 8 bases lining up with TRBD1. This CDR3 has 15 amino acids. The germline CDR1 and CDR2 sequences are MDHEN and SYDVKM. Trimming took 6 bases from V and 4 from J; bases not matched to a gene: 10. This CDR3 reads CASSPAQGAATEAFF. The DNA for the CDR3 is TGTGCCAGCAGCCCCGCGCAGGGGGCGGCCACTGAAGCTTTCTTT.

The V and J genes are TRBV18 and TRBJ1-1; 8 bases fit TRBD1. V shed 3 bases and J 3 bases; nucleotides not matched to a gene: 3. CDR1 is KGHSH, CDR2 LQKENI, per germline. The CDR3 runs 14 residues. The CDR3 here is CASSPTTGDTEAFF. In nucleotides, the CDR3 is TGTGCCAGCTCACCGACGACAGGGGACACTGAAGCTTTCTTT.

The rearrangement uses TRBV19 and TRBJ1-5; D unclear. Looked up from germline, CDR1 is LNHDA and CDR2 is SQIVND (reference sequence). The CDR3 contains 16 residues. Deletions cut 5 bases from V and 0 bases from J, with 14 bases between. The CDR3: CASSRADSYSNQPQHF. The CDR3 nucleotides are TGTGCCAGTAGTCGGGCAGATAGCTATAGCAATCAGCCCCAGCATTTT.

The chain employs TRBV3-1 (or the pseudogene TRBV3-2) and TRBJ2-1; 10 nucleotides match TRBD2. V was clipped by 0 bases and J by 7 bases; unmatched bases: 6. This CDR3 contains 16 residues. Germline loops: CDR1 LGHDT, CDR2 YNNKEL (reference sequence). Written as DNA, the CDR3 is TGTGCCAGCAGCCAAGATTCGAGCGGGAGGGTTAATGAGCAGTTCTTC. This gives the protein CASSQDSSGRVNEQFF.

This chain links TRBV4-1 with TRBJ1-2, with D unresolved. CDR1 MGHRA and CDR2 YSYEKL come from the germline V gene. The CDR3 is 15 residues long. V dropped 0 bases and J dropped 4 bases, with 12 bases sitting between them. For the CDR3, the DNA is TGCGCCAGCAGCCAAGAAGGGAGAGACGCCTATGGCTACACCTTC. Its translation is CASSQEGRDAYGYTF.

The chain recombines TRBV3-1 (or the pseudogene TRBV3-2) with TRBJ1-6, with D hard to call. Trimming pared 4 bases from V and 9 bases from J, leaving 19 bases between. The CDR3 runs to 16 residues. Looked up from germline, CDR1 is LGHDT and CDR2 is YNNKEL (reference sequence). The chain's CDR3 is CASSPESAQVGSPLHF. The DNA for the CDR3 is TGTGCCAGCAGCCCCGAATCGGCCCAAGTCGGTTCACCCCTCCACTTT.

The V and J genes are TRBV5-1 and TRBJ1-6, with a possible D match to TRBD1 (5 bases). Trimming took 0 bases from V and 5 from J, leaving 9 bases between them. The CDR3 covers 15 residues. Germline lookup yields CDR1 SGHRS and CDR2 YFSETQ. The CDR3, as DNA: TGCGCCAGCAGCTTGGGACAGCCGAATAATTCACCCCTCCACTTT. Amino acids: CASSLGQPNNSPLHF. The full variable domain, in which reference TRBV5-1 and TRBJ1-6 provide the parts outside the CDR3, is KAGVTQTPRYLIKTRGQQVTLSCSPISGHRSVSWYQQTPGQGLQFLFEYFSETQRNKGNFPGRFSGRQFSNSRSEMNVSTLELGDSALYLCASSLGQPNNSPLHFGNGTRLTVT.

This chain uses TRBV7-9 with TRBJ1-2; D might be TRBD1 (5 bases). This CDR3 comprises 15 residues. Germline lookup yields CDR1 SEHNR and CDR2 FQNEAQ (reference sequence). With 4 bases removed from V and 2 bases from J, the gap between germline ends came to 14 bases. CDR3 amino acids: CASSSLSGANYGYTF. CDR3 bases: TGTGCCAGCAGCTCACTGTCCGGGGCCAACTATGGCTACACCTTC.

Notes on this clone: The same CDR3 arises from other DNA sequences in this sample as well. This rearrangement joins TRBV3-1 (or the pseudogene TRBV3-2) to TRBJ2-1; TRBD2 aligns across 7 bases. Unmatched junction bases numbered 3, after V lost 0 bases and J lost 4 bases. CDR1 is LGHDT, CDR2 YNNKEL, per germline (reference sequence). There are 15 residues in the CDR3. In DNA form, the CDR3 reads TGTGCCAGCAGCCAAGAAGCTAGCGGATACAATGAGCAGTTCTTC. Translating it yields CASSQEASGYNEQFF.

The chain uses TRBV12-5 and TRBJ1-2, with TRBD1 matching over 8 bases. Trimming removed 6 bases from V and 4 bases from J; junction bases left unmatched: 16. The CDR3 contains 17 residues. Germline-derived CDR1 and CDR2 are LGHNT and FRNRAP. The CDR3 sequence is CASGPTTTGEGSYGYTF. The DNA for the CDR3 is TGTGCTAGTGGCCCAACCACGACAGGGGAAGGGAGCTATGGCTACACCTTC.

The chain employs TRBV7-9 and TRBJ2-2; D perhaps matches TRBD1 (5 bases). The V and J ends lost 5 bases and 0 bases respectively, with 10 bases between them. In germline, CDR1 is SEHNR, CDR2 FQNEAQ (reference sequence). This CDR3 has 15 residues. CDR3 sequence: CASSPRTPNTGELFF. CDR3 DNA: TGTGCCAGCAGCCCTCGGACACCGAACACCGGGGAGCTGTTTTTT.

This clone has just one count. The chain links TRBV10-2 to TRBJ1-2, with TRBD1 matching over 7 bases. The CDR3 spans 15 residues. V lost 2 bases, J lost 5 bases, and 8 bases stayed unmatched. CDR1 WSHSY and CDR2 SAAADI come from the germline V gene. This chain's CDR3 is CASSEQATGVYGYTF. The CDR3 nucleotides are TGCGCCAGCAGTGAGCAAGCAACAGGGGTGTATGGCTACACCTTC.

The chain joins TRBV15 to TRBJ2-2, with 8 bases lining up with TRBD2. CDR1 is LNHNV and CDR2 is YYDKDF in the germline V gene (reference sequence). With V trimmed by 3 bases and J by 3 bases, 12 bases remained unmatched. The CDR3 spans 18 residues. The CDR3 reads CATSSGLTGGPYTGELFF. CDR3 coding DNA: TGTGCCACCAGCAGTGGCCTGACGGGAGGGCCCTACACCGGGGAGCTGTTTTTT.

This chain joins TRBV5-1 and TRBJ1-3, with 7 bases fitting TRBD1. Per the germline V gene, CDR1 is SGHRS and CDR2 is YFSETQ. This CDR3 has 13 amino acids. The V gene end was trimmed by 6 bases and the J gene end by 8 bases; junction bases not matched to a gene: 8. CDR3 bases: TGCGCCAGCAAAGAGACAGGGTTTGACACCATATATTTT. Translating it yields CASKETGFDTIYF.

The rearrangement joins TRBV7-8 to TRBJ1-5; D remains ambiguous. Trimming removed 2 bases at V and 8 bases at J, with 13 bases between. This CDR3 is 14 amino acids long. From germline, CDR1 is SGHVS and CDR2 FQNEAQ. In nucleotides, the CDR3 is TGTGCCAGCAGCTTAATGCGGGCCCTGGAGCCCCAGCATTTT. It encodes CASSLMRALEPQHF.

V is TRBV28 and J is TRBJ1-2, with D hard to call. Germline lookup yields CDR1 MDHEN and CDR2 SYDVKM. The germline V and J ends were trimmed by 6 bases and 3 bases, with 11 bases remaining between them. This CDR3 is 13 amino acids long. In nucleotides, the CDR3 is TGTGCCAGCAGGGTAGGGCAGCACTATGGCTACACCTTC. It encodes CASRVGQHYGYTF.

The chain recombines TRBV4-2 with TRBJ1-5; weak D call: TRBD1 (6 bases). Trimming cost V 0 bases and J 4 bases, with 10 bases left between them. Germline assignment: CDR1 LGHNA and CDR2 YNFKEQ. The CDR3 is made up of 15 amino acids. CDR3 sequence reads: CASSQERGVNQPQHF. CDR3 coding DNA: TGTGCCAGCAGCCAAGAAAGGGGGGTAAATCAGCCCCAGCATTTT.

The chain joins TRBV28 to TRBJ2-3, with D perhaps matching TRBD1 or TRBD2 (6 bases each). This CDR3 comprises 15 residues. Per the germline V gene, CDR1 is MDHEN and CDR2 is SYDVKM. V dropped 5 bases and J dropped 3 bases, with 15 bases sitting between them. This CDR3 is CASSPPGAGTDTQYF. The CDR3 bases are TGTGCCAGCAGTCCCCCGGGGGCGGGGACAGATACGCAGTATTTT.

The chain is built from TRBV14 and TRBJ2-1; 11 bases agree with TRBD2. With V trimmed by 3 bases and J by 2 bases, 3 bases remained unmatched. This CDR3 spans 16 amino acids. The V gene's germline CDR1 is SGHDN and CDR2 FVKESK. CDR3 protein: CASSQISGRAYNEQFF. Written as DNA, the CDR3 is TGTGCCAGCAGCCAGATTAGCGGGAGGGCCTACAATGAGCAGTTCTTC.

This clone is a singleton in its sample. This chain links TRBV28 with TRBJ1-1, with 9 positions matching TRBD1. The CDR3 length is 14 residues. V was clipped by 2 bases and J by 4 bases; unmatched bases: 2. Germline V gene sequence: CDR1 MDHEN, CDR2 SYDVKM. The DNA of the CDR3 is TGTGCCAGCAGTTTAGGGACAGGGAGCACTGAAGCTTTCTTT. This sequence encodes CASSLGTGSTEAFF. Based on the CDR3 plus reference TRBV28 and TRBJ1-1, the full variable domain is DVKVTQSSRYLVKRTGEKVFLECVQDMDHENMFWYRQDPGLGLRLIYFSYDVKMKEKGDIPEGYSVSREKKERFSLILESASTNQTSMYLCASSLGTGSTEAFFGQGTRLTVV.

The CDR3 here is CASSLWTSGRGTDTQYF. The CDR3 DNA follows: TGTGCCAGCAGCCTCTGGACTAGCGGGAGGGGCACAGATACGCAGTATTTT. J is TRBJ2-3 and V is TRBV5-6; 15 bases align to TRBD2. The CDR3 is made up of 17 amino acids. J gave up 1 base and V 4 bases, and 4 bases lay outside the gene matches. Germline V CDR1 and CDR2: SGHDT, YYEEEE. Looking up the rest from reference TRBV5-6 and TRBJ2-3 gives the full variable domain: DAGVTQSPTHLIKTRGQQVTLRCSPKSGHDTVSWYQQALGQGPQFIFQYYEEEERQRGNFPDRFSGHQFPNYSSELNVNALLLGDSALYLCASSLWTSGRGTDTQYFGPGTRLTVL.

The rearrangement links TRBV3-1 (or the pseudogene TRBV3-2) to TRBJ2-3; 12 nucleotides match TRBD2. This CDR3 is 16 amino acids long. CDR1 is LGHDT, CDR2 YNNKEL, per germline (reference sequence). Trimming cost V 5 bases and J 1 base; bases outside gene matches: 4. The CDR3 loop is CASSDGTSGRTDTQYF. The CDR3, as DNA: TGTGCCAGCAGCGATGGGACTAGCGGGCGCACAGATACGCAGTATTTT.

The CDR3 DNA sequence: TGTGCCAGCTCACCGGGACACTCCACTGAAGCTTTCTTT. Amino acids: CASSPGHSTEAFF. This rearrangement joins TRBV18 to TRBJ1-1, with D possibly matching TRBD1 (6 bases). The germline V gene has CDR1 KGHSH and CDR2 LQKENI. V was shortened by 3 bases and J by 4 bases, with 9 bases between the two germline ends. The CDR3 sequence is 13 residues long.